Sequencing of this T cell receptor beta chain was carried out in a study of PD-1 blockade in classical Hodgkin lymphoma. Study outcomes and limitations: Exclusion was applied to patients who started nivolumab under 1 year after ASCT. Lower baseline TCR diversity was reported for newly diagnosed patients than for healthy donors. Newly diagnosed patients had diversity similar to the baseline diversity of complete responders.

No patient escaped relapse after autologous stem cell transplantation, and brentuximab vedotin exposure varied. Sequencing used immunoSEQ multiplex PCR; TCRdb keeps in-frame clones, though not all of them. The sample lists 15,000 to 20,000 clones, under 85% occurring once. This clone came up once. The antigen remains unidentified. Trimming pared 1 base from V and 5 bases from J, leaving 11 bases between. The germline CDR1 and CDR2 sequences are MDHEN and SYDVKM. CDR3 length: 14 residues. This TCR was sampled from a human donor with classical Hodgkin lymphoma. V gene TRBV28 combines with J gene TRBJ2-5; the D call may be TRBD1 or TRBD2 (5 bases each). The sequencing used peripheral blood mononuclear cells (PBMCs), collected at baseline. This CDR3 reads CASSLFWDDETQYF. The DNA for the CDR3 is TGTGCCAGCAGTTTATTCTGGGACGATGAGACCCAGTACTTC. Together with reference TRBV28 and TRBJ2-5, the CDR3 gives the full variable domain: DVKVTQSSRYLVKRTGEKVFLECVQDMDHENMFWYRQDPGLGLRLIYFSYDVKMKEKGDIPEGYSVSREKKERFSLILESASTNQTSMYLCASSLFWDDETQYFGPGTRLLVL.